This T cell receptor beta chain derives from a study of human T cells and chemical hapten exposure. In the study overall: During the approximately 25-week study period, patients had diphenylcyclopropenone applied to the scalp every week.

CDR1 is SEHNR and CDR2 is FQNEAQ in the germline V gene (reference sequence). V gave up 3 bases and J gave up 4 bases, with 12 bases separating them. This CDR3 spans 14 amino acids. Indicated time point: patch test 1, 2 weeks after DPC sensitization. Treatment of the sample: therapeutic diphenylcyclopropenone sensitization with weekly scalp DPC. It was unfractionated whole blood from which total RNA was extracted. Each patch-test visit's blood sample preceded patch application. Individual cDNA molecules had unique molecular identifiers attached to them by the library. MiXCR, run by TCRdb on the RACE reads, gives a single entry per CDR3 protein. The repertoire consists of 42,000 or so distinct CDR3 sequences, with around 3.8% occurring once and the leading ten covering around 26%. This clonotype came up many times.

This chain connects TRBV7-9 to TRBJ2-5; D may match TRBD1 or TRBD2 (5 bases each). The specimen was whole blood, collected in connection with sensitization to the hapten diphenylcyclopropenone (DPC). The sequence was collected from a middle-aged man with alopecia areata. Some clones in this sample may be carry-over from other donors' samples. CDR3 sequence: CASSFSGGRETQYF. In DNA form, the CDR3 reads TGTGCCAGCAGCTTCTCTGGGGGAAGAGAGACCCAGTACTTC. The complete variable domain, with remaining parts taken from reference TRBV7-9 and TRBJ2-5, reads DTGVSQNPRHKITKRGQNVTFRCDPISEHNRLYWYRQTLGQGPEFLTYFQNEAQLEKSRLLSDRFSAERPKGSFSTLEIQRTEQGDSAMYLCASSFSGGRETQYFGPGTRLLVL.